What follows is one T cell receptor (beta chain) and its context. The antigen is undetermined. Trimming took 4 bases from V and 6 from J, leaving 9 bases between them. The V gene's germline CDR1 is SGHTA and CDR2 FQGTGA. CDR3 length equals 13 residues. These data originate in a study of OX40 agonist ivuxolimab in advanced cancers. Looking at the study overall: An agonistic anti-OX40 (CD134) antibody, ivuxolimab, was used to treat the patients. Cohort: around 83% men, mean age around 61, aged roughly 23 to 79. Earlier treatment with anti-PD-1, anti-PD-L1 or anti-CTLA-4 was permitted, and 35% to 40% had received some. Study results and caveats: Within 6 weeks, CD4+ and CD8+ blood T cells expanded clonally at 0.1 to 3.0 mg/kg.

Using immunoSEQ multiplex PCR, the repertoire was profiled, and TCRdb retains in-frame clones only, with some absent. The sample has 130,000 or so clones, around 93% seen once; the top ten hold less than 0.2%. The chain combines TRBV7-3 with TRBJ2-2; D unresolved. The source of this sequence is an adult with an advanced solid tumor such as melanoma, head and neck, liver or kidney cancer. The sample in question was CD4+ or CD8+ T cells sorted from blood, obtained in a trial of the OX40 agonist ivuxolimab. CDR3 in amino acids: CASSYLESGELFF. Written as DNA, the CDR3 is TGTGCCAGCAGCTATCTAGAGTCCGGGGAGCTGTTTTTT.